The 22 T cell receptor beta chains below all came from one sample that was sequenced in a study of blood T cells in healthy people across ages. With a J-beta primer mix and a sample-barcoded 5' primer, a second PCR ran about 7 to 11 cycles. Each CDR3 protein is one row after TCRdb ran MiXCR on the 5' RACE reads. The table has 1,500,000 or so distinct CDR3 sequences, roughly two fifths seen once. Input material: blood. The receptors here all came from a young woman in good health.

This chain links TRBV20-1 with TRBJ1-5; D is unclear. The CDR3 runs 13 residues. Germline lookup yields CDR1 DFQATT and CDR2 SNEGSKA (reference sequence). V was shortened by 1 base and J by 5 bases, with 9 bases between the two germline ends. The CDR3 bases are TGCAGTGCTAGAGCCGACGGGGATCAGCCCCAGCATTTT. It translates to CSARADGDQPQHF.

The CDR3 DNA sequence: TGTGCCAGCAGCGTTACCGCGGCTAATGAAAAACTGTTTTTT. Protein: CASSVTAANEKLFF. The chain carries TRBV9 and TRBJ1-4; D is ambiguous. Per germline, CDR1 SGDLS and CDR2 YYNGEE. The CDR3 loop spans 14 amino acids. Deletions cut 2 bases from V and 3 bases from J, with 8 bases between.

This chain joins TRBV7-8 and TRBJ2-1; 10 bases are shared with TRBD2. CDR3 length: 16 amino acids. Germline-derived CDR1 and CDR2 are SGHVS and FQNEAQ. V was clipped by 3 bases and J by 10 bases; unmatched bases: 12. CDR3 nucleotide sequence: TGTGCCAGCAGCTTTCAGCGGGAGGGCCATTCAAACGAGCAGTTCTTC. Translated, it gives CASSFQREGHSNEQFF.

The V and J genes are TRBV20-1 and TRBJ2-5, with 7 bases aligning to TRBD2. The J call is uncertain, as TRBJ2-7 better fits the DNA end. The CDR3 has 14 amino acids. CDR1 DFQATT and CDR2 SNEGSKA come from the germline V gene (reference sequence). CDR3 sequence (DNA): TGCAGTGCTAGAGATAGGGAGGGATTCAGCGAGCAGTACTTC. Translation: CSARDREGFSEQYF.

This chain joins TRBV24-1 and TRBJ2-1, with a weak D call TRBD2 (5 bases). This CDR3 spans 15 amino acids. Trimming took off 10 bases at V and 0 bases at J, with 15 bases between the two ends. Germline CDR1 KGHDR, CDR2 SFDVKD. CDR3 residues: CATRLDSLSYNEQFF. For the CDR3, the DNA is TGTGCCACTCGCCTGGACTCTCTCTCCTACAATGAGCAGTTCTTC.

The chain couples TRBV10-3 to TRBJ2-6; the match to TRBD1 covers 7 bases. Germline loops: CDR1 ENHRY, CDR2 SYGVKD. Trimming at V came to 4 bases and at J to 0 bases, leaving 3 bases not matched to a gene. The CDR3 extends over 16 amino acids. The CDR3 is CAISGDRNSGANVLTF. CDR3 DNA: TGTGCCATCAGTGGGGACAGAAACTCTGGGGCCAACGTCCTGACTTTC.

The CDR3 is CASSQDIGGISEQYF. CDR3 nucleotides: TGCGCCAGCAGCCAAGATATAGGGGGAATCTCCGAGCAGTACTTC. The V gene is TRBV4-1, the J gene TRBJ2-5, with D possibly being TRBD1 (6 bases). The DNA matches TRBJ2-7 better at its end, which makes the J call doubtful. The CDR3 has 15 residues. The germline CDR1 and CDR2 sequences are MGHRA and YSYEKL.

This clonotype was picked up a small number of times. For the CDR3, the DNA is TGCAGTGCTAAAGTGGACAGGAACTATGGCTACACCTTC. It translates to CSAKVDRNYGYTF. This chain connects TRBV20-1 to TRBJ1-2; 7 nucleotides align to TRBD1. Germline V CDR1 and CDR2: DFQATT, SNEGSKA (reference sequence). The V gene end was trimmed by 4 bases and the J gene end by 2 bases; junction bases not matched to a gene: 4. The CDR3 sequence is 13 residues long.

This clonotype was recorded a few times. J is TRBJ1-2 and V is TRBV29-1, with D tentatively TRBD1 (6 bases). The CDR3 covers 13 residues. Trimming left V 5 bases short and J 8 bases short, with 18 bases between. Germline CDR1 and CDR2: SQVTM and ANQGSEA. CDR3 DNA: TGCAGCGTTAAGACAGGAATAATGAAGGGCTACACCTTC. This encodes CSVKTGIMKGYTF.

The gene calls are TRBV7-2 and TRBJ2-7; 10 bases agree with TRBD2. The CDR3 is 17 amino acids. The junction had 15 bases not matched to a gene; V was cut back by 3 bases and J by 7 bases. CDR1 is SGHTA and CDR2 is FQGNSA in the germline V gene. DNA of the CDR3: TGTGCCAGCAGCTTTAGGGCTAGCGGGAGCGGTACAGGTGAGCAGTACTTC. Protein sequence: CASSFRASGSGTGEQYF.

This clonotype was picked up a small number of times. The chain recombines TRBV29-1 with TRBJ2-3; 9 positions agree with TRBD2. The V gene end was trimmed by 2 bases and the J gene end by 4 bases; junction bases not matched to a gene: 7. The CDR3 has 15 amino acids. Germline V gene lookup returns CDR1 SQVTM and CDR2 ANQGSEA. The CDR3 region is CSVERSSGTPDTQYF. The CDR3 region has the DNA TGCAGCGTTGAAAGGTCTAGCGGGACGCCAGATACGCAGTATTTT.

The gene calls are TRBV20-1 and TRBJ1-6, with TRBD1 matching 8 bases. The V gene end was trimmed by 5 bases and the J gene end by 10 bases; junction bases not matched to a gene: 13. Germline V gives CDR1 DFQATT, CDR2 SNEGSKA (reference sequence). This CDR3 contains 15 residues. CDR3 nucleotide sequence: TGCAGTGCTTCCAGCCAGGGGGCGGTCAGGTCACCCCTCCACTTT. This gives the protein CSASSQGAVRSPLHF.

This clonotype was observed a handful of times. This chain uses TRBV15 with TRBJ1-2; perhaps TRBD1 as D (5 bases). Trimming took off 1 base at V and 2 bases at J, with 14 bases between the two ends. This CDR3 spans 16 amino acids. Germline CDR1 and CDR2: LNHNV and YYDKDF (reference sequence). CDR3 sequence reads: CATSRVGAGTNYGYTF. DNA for the CDR3: TGTGCCACCAGCAGAGTTGGGGCAGGGACCAACTATGGCTACACCTTC.

This clonotype was detected only a few times. This rearrangement joins TRBV27 to TRBJ2-7; D assignment may be TRBD1 or TRBD2 (5 bases each). The CDR3 length is 14 residues. Trimming removed 3 bases from V and 1 base from J, with 10 bases in between. Germline-derived CDR1 and CDR2 are MNHEY and SMNVEV (reference sequence). CDR3 protein: CASSFRDASYEQYF. In DNA form, the CDR3 reads TGTGCCAGCAGTTTCCGGGACGCATCCTACGAGCAGTACTTC.

This clonotype was counted only a few times. The rearrangement links TRBV28 to TRBJ2-1; TRBD2 might be the D (5 bases). The CDR3 totals 17 residues. The V and J ends lost 3 bases and 6 bases respectively, with 21 bases between them. Per germline, CDR1 MDHEN and CDR2 SYDVKM. The CDR3 spells CASSFGLVRAGGNEQFF. The CDR3 DNA follows: TGTGCCAGCAGTTTCGGTCTCGTTCGGGCGGGTGGCAATGAGCAGTTCTTC. The variable domain in full, completed from reference TRBV28 and TRBJ2-1, reads DVKVTQSSRYLVKRTGEKVFLECVQDMDHENMFWYRQDPGLGLRLIYFSYDVKMKEKGDIPEGYSVSREKKERFSLILESASTNQTSMYLCASSFGLVRAGGNEQFFGPGTRLTVL.

The chain joins TRBV20-1 to TRBJ1-2, with 7 bases identical to TRBD1. The germline gives CDR1 DFQATT, CDR2 SNEGSKA (reference sequence). The CDR3 has 11 amino acids. The DNA for the CDR3 is TGCTGTTTACAGGGGAACTATGGCTACACCTTC. The encoded protein is CCLQGNYGYTF.

In its sample, this clonotype was seen once. The genes are TRBV11-3 and TRBJ1-1; 11 bases align to TRBD1. Per the germline V gene, CDR1 is SGHNT and CDR2 is YENEEA. CDR3 length: 14 amino acids. V was clipped by 5 bases and J by 4 bases; unmatched bases: 3. The CDR3 region has the DNA TGTGCCAGCAGCAAGGGACAGGGGGGCACTGAAGCTTTCTTT. Its translation: CASSKGQGGTEAFF.

The rearrangement uses TRBV21-1 and TRBJ1-5. TRBV21-1 is given as a pseudogene. The CDR3 is 17 amino acids. The CDR3 here is CASSKVGPRDKDQPQHF. The CDR3 DNA reads TGTGCCAGCAGCAAAGTCGGACCTCGCGATAAGGATCAGCCCCAGCATTTT.

The V and J genes are TRBV5-1 and TRBJ1-1; no firm D call. The CDR3 is 15 residues long. CDR1 and CDR2 from the germline V gene are SGHRS and YFSETQ. The germline V and J ends were trimmed by 4 bases and 1 base, with 14 bases remaining between them. In DNA, the CDR3 is TGCGCCAGCAGCGCAATGCCAGACCCGAACACTGAAGCTTTCTTT. This codes for CASSAMPDPNTEAFF.

This clonotype was found a few times. CDR3 in amino acids: CASRGQGKQYF. The CDR3 DNA follows: TGTGCCAGCAGGGGACAGGGGAAGCAGTACTTC. V usage is TRBV2 and J usage is TRBJ2-4; 10 bases are shared with TRBD1. This CDR3 has 11 residues. Trimming at V came to 6 bases and at J to 13 bases, leaving 3 bases not matched to a gene. Germline values: CDR1 SNHLY, CDR2 FYNNEI.

The chain couples TRBV6-5 to TRBJ1-2, with TRBD1 matching over 9 bases. V trimming: 6 bases; J trimming: 3 bases; junction bases outside the gene matches: 11. CDR1 is MNHEY and CDR2 is SVGAGI in the germline V gene. The CDR3 consists of 16 residues. CDR3 region: CASRNGQGTLDYGYTF. The CDR3, as DNA: TGTGCCAGCAGAAATGGACAGGGGACGTTGGACTATGGCTACACCTTC.

As to this clonotype: The junction shows a germline mismatch at one end, possibly a read error. The V gene is TRBV10-3, the J gene TRBJ2-1, with D possibly matching TRBD2 (6 bases). Germline V gene lookup returns CDR1 ENHRY and CDR2 SYGVKD. The CDR3 extends over 14 amino acids. In DNA, the CDR3 is TGTGCCACCGGGCGGGGAAGCTCCTACAACGAGCAGTTCTTC. Amino acid sequence: CATGRGSSYNEQFF.